One T cell receptor beta chain is described in this entry. Its cognate antigen is unknown. This entry belongs to a study of OX40 agonist ivuxolimab in advanced cancers. Study summary: Anti-PD-1, anti-PD-L1 or anti-CTLA-4 therapy given earlier was allowed, and 35% to 50% had some.

CDR1 is SGHTA, CDR2 FQGTGA, per germline. V was clipped by 5 bases and J by 3 bases, with 18 bases between them. This CDR3 is 16 amino acids long. Assay used: immunoSEQ multiplex PCR; TCRdb lists only in-frame clones, some missing. The sample holds 89,000 or so clones, 80% to 90% seen once. General observations from the study: In a subset of nonresponders, normalized T-cell clonal expansion was also low. Blood T cells, both CD4+ and CD8+, expanded clonally by week 6 at 0.1 to 3.0 mg/kg.

The genes are TRBV7-3 and TRBJ2-3, with no clear D. Specimen: CD4+ or CD8+ T cells sorted from blood, collected in a trial of the OX40 agonist ivuxolimab. The clonotype was recovered from an adult with an advanced solid tumor such as melanoma, head and neck, liver or kidney cancer. CDR3 in amino acids: CASSLLGWGLTDTQYF. Written as DNA, the CDR3 is TGTGCCAGCAGCCTCCTCGGTTGGGGTTTAACAGATACGCAGTATTTT.